One T cell receptor (beta chain) is described in this entry. This sample is drawn from a study of shared clonotypes between healthy human individuals. The assay was immunoSEQ multiplex PCR, and TCRdb's table has in-frame clones only and misses some. The sample records 2 million to 2.5 million clones, roughly 93% being singletons. Donors comprised only Caucasian adults living in Nashville, Tennessee. This clonotype was obtained from a man between 18 and 35 years old in good health. Some clones in this sample may be carry-over from other donors' samples. The sequenced sample was naive CD4+ T cells from PBMCs. Subset noted: CD45RA+ positively selected.

The CDR3 sequence: CASSPPGGNFWETQYF. The CDR3 DNA sequence: TGTGCCAGCAGCCCCCCCGGCGGGAACTTTTGGGAGACCCAGTACTTC. V and J are TRBV13 and TRBJ2-5; D is perhaps TRBD2 (6 bases). Between the trimmed V and J ends, which lost 5 bases and 5 bases, there was a span of 21 bases. This CDR3 contains 16 residues. Germline CDR1 and CDR2: PRHDT and FYEKMQ (reference sequence).